This T cell receptor (beta chain) was recovered during a study of kidney transplant recipient with SARS-CoV-2 infection. TCRdb fed the reads into MiXCR, producing one record per CDR3 protein. The sample lists 250,000 or so distinct CDR3 sequences; more than 25% were seen once. The CDR3 length is 14 residues. The V gene's germline CDR1 is SGDLS and CDR2 YYNGEE. Trimming cost V 3 bases and J 8 bases; bases outside gene matches: 5. This clonotype has just a few counts. Sequencing used a blood sample, obtained at baseline and around day 110 from a kidney transplant recipient. V gene TRBV9 combines with J gene TRBJ1-6; 7 bases match TRBD1. The source of this sequence is a male patient aged 25 to 39 who had COVID-19 and was a kidney transplant recipient. Part of the T cell pool may stem from the graft donor. The CDR3 nucleotides read TGTGCCAGCAGCGCGACAGGGTACGATTCACCCCTCCACTTT. Its protein product is CASSATGYDSPLHF.